The next 7 T cell receptor beta chains were all read from a single sample in a study of T cells in Graves' hyperthyroidism and ophthalmopathy. The TCR beta CDR3 regions underwent amplification using RNA transcripts as the source. The primer set for the first-round RT-PCR of the TCR CDR3 was HTBI. From the multiplex PCR reads, TCRdb called clonotypes with MiXCR, one entry per CDR3 protein. The table has 750,000 to 950,000 distinct CDR3 sequences, over 35% seen once. Material for sequencing was blood. The receptors here all came from a man younger than 30 with Graves' hyperthyroidism.

At least ten counts were recorded for this clonotype. The rearrangement links TRBV7-9 to TRBJ1-6, with TRBD1 as a possible D gene (5 bases). CDR3 length: 16 residues. The germline V gene encodes CDR1 SEHNR and CDR2 FQNEAQ (reference sequence). V dropped 11 bases and J dropped 9 bases, with 26 bases sitting between them. CDR3 DNA sequence: TGTGCCGGGGACCCCCCAGACCCTGCTAGGATTTCACCCCTCCACTTT. It yields the protein CAGDPPDPARISPLHF. Full variable domain (rest looked up from reference TRBV7-9 and TRBJ1-6): DTGVSQNPRHKITKRGQNVTFRCDPISEHNRLYWYRQTLGQGPEFLTYFQNEAQLEKSRLLSDRFSAERPKGSFSTLEIQRTEQGDSAMYLCAGDPPDPARISPLHFGNGTRLTVT.

This clonotype showed up just a few times. The chain links TRBV20-1 to TRBJ2-7; D assignment may be TRBD1 or TRBD2 (6 bases each). V lost 4 bases, J lost 1 base, and 14 bases lay in between. CDR3 length: 14 residues. Germline V gene sequence: CDR1 DFQATT, CDR2 SNEGSKA (reference sequence). CDR3 residues: CSAIPGATSYEQYF. CDR3 bases: TGCAGTGCTATTCCGGGGGCCACGTCCTACGAGCAGTACTTC.

The table lists this clonotype with many counts. The J gene is TRBJ1-4, the V gene TRBV2; 8 positions match TRBD1. J gave up 9 bases and V 4 bases, and 4 bases lay outside the gene matches. Germline V lookup: CDR1 SNHLY, CDR2 FYNNEI. This CDR3 spans 13 amino acids. In DNA, the CDR3 is TGTGCCAGCAGTGGGCAGGGGGCGAAAAAACTGTTTTTT. Translated, it gives CASSGQGAKKLFF.

The chain carries TRBV10-3 and TRBJ2-7; perhaps TRBD2 as D (6 bases). Germline values: CDR1 ENHRY, CDR2 SYGVKD. V lost 10 bases, J lost 2 bases, and 15 bases lay in between. CDR3 length: 13 amino acids. CDR3 in DNA: TGTGCCACGGGGGACGGACAAACCTACGAGCAGTACTTC. Its protein product is CATGDGQTYEQYF.

This clonotype was detected ten times or more. The gene calls are TRBV15 and TRBJ2-7; 10 nucleotides align to TRBD1. Per the germline V gene, CDR1 is LNHNV and CDR2 is YYDKDF (reference sequence). The trim removed 1 base at V and 4 bases at J, leaving 7 bases unmatched. The CDR3 has 16 amino acids. The CDR3 DNA reads TGTGCCACCAGCAGAGGTTGGACAGGGGGTAGGTACGAGCAGTACTTC. Encoded protein: CATSRGWTGGRYEQYF.

This clonotype was seen repeatedly, ten times or more. This rearrangement joins TRBV5-1 to TRBJ1-1; a weak D match, TRBD1 (6 bases). CDR3 size: 13 residues. Germline loops: CDR1 SGHRS, CDR2 YFSETQ. V gave up 3 bases and J gave up 4 bases, with 10 bases separating them. CDR3 in DNA: TGCGCCAGCAGCTATACAGGGAGCACTGAAGCTTTCTTT. Amino acids: CASSYTGSTEAFF.

This chain uses TRBV2 with TRBJ1-4; 12 bases align to TRBD1. Germline CDR1 and CDR2: SNHLY and FYNNEI. The CDR3 covers 19 residues. Losses at the gene ends were 6 bases for V and 2 bases for J; bases not matched to a gene: 13. CDR3 loop: CASRGRDRGRLRTNEKLFF. CDR3 DNA sequence: TGTGCCAGCAGGGGCCGGGACAGGGGGCGGTTGAGGACTAATGAAAAACTGTTTTTT.